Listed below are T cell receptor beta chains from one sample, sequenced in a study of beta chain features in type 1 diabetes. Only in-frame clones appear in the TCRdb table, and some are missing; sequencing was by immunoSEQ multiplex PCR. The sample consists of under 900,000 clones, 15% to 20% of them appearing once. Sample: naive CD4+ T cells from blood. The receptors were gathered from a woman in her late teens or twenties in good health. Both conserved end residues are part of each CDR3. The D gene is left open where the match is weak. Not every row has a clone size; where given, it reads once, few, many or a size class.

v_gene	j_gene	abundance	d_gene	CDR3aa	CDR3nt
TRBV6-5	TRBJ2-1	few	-	CASSYGSSYNEQFF	TGTGCCAGCAGTTATGGGAGCTCCTACAATGAGCAGTTCTTC
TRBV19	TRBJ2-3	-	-	CASSIVRGDTQYF	TGTGCCAGTAGTATAGTCCGGGGAGATACGCAGTATTTT
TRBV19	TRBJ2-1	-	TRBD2	CASRQRLAGGYNEQFF	TGTGCCAGTAGACAACGACTAGCGGGAGGTTACAATGAGCAGTTCTTC
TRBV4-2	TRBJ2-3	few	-	CASSQDSGSSPSTDTQYF	TGTGCCAGCAGCCAAGATTCCGGGAGCTCCCCTTCCACAGATACGCAGTATTTT
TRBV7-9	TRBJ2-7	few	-	CASSLVGDEQYF	TGTGCCAGCAGCTTAGTTGGGGACGAGCAGTACTTC
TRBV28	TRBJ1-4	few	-	CASSRQPSNEKLFF	TGTGCCAGCAGTCGACAGCCTTCGAATGAAAAACTGTTTTTT
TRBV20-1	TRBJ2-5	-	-	CSARAVETQYF	TGCAGTGCTAGAGCGGTGGAGACCCAGTACTTC
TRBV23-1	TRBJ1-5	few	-	CASSHARRQDKPNQPQHF	TGCGCCAGCAGTCACGCCCGGAGACAGGATAAACCCAATCAGCCCCAGCATTTT
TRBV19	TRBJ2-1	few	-	CASSISVSSYNEQFF	TGTGCCAGTAGTATTTCAGTTAGCTCCTACAATGAGCAGTTCTTC
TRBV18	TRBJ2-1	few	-	CASSPNTGAYNEQFF	TGTGCCAGCTCACCTAACACCGGGGCCTACAATGAGCAGTTCTTC
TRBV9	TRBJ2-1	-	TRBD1	CASSPRQGGYNEQFF	TGTGCCAGCAGCCCCCGACAGGGGGGCTACAATGAGCAGTTCTTC
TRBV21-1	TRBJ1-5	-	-	CASIHNQPQHF	TGTGCCAGCATACACAATCAGCCCCAGCATTTT
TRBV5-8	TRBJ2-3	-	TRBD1	CASSQGVASTDTQYF	TGTGCCAGCAGCCAGGGGGTGGCAAGCACAGATACGCAGTATTTT
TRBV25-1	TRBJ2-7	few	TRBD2	CATGLVYEQYF	TGTGCCACCGGACTAGTTTACGAGCAGTACTTC
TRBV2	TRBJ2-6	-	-	CASSGMPKGGSGANVLTF	TGTGCCAGCAGTGGCATGCCAAAAGGGGGCTCTGGGGCCAACGTCCTGACTTTC
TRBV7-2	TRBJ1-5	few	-	CASSLFGQGRVEPQHF	TGTGCCAGCAGCTTATTCGGGCAGGGTAGGGTGGAGCCCCAGCATTTT
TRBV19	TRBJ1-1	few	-	CASYRGTEAFF	TGTGCCAGCTATCGGGGCACTGAAGCTTTCTTT
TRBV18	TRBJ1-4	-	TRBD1	CASSPPVTQGSEKLFF	TGTGCCAGCTCACCACCGGTTACACAGGGGTCTGAAAAACTGTTTTTT
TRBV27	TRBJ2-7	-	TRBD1	CASSKNRDSPYEQYF	TGTGCCAGCAGCAAAAACCGGGACAGCCCCTACGAGCAGTACTTC
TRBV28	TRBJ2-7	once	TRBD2	CASSLWTSGSYEQYF	TGTGCCAGCAGTTTATGGACTAGCGGGAGCTACGAGCAGTACTTC
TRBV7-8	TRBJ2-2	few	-	CASSPLVRGAGELFF	TGTGCCAGCAGCCCACTAGTGAGAGGCGCCGGGGAGCTGTTTTTT
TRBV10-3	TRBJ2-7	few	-	CAIKRSLSDYEQYF	TGTGCCATTAAAAGGAGCCTCTCGGACTACGAGCAGTACTTC
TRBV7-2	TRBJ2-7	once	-	CASSPDISYEQYF	TGTGCCAGCAGTCCGGACATCTCCTACGAGCAGTACTTC
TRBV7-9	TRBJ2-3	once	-	CASSFRGSSTDTQYF	TGTGCCAGCAGCTTTCGGGGTTCTAGCACAGATACGCAGTATTTT
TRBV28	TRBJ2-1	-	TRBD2	CASRLPGLAGKGPYNEQFF	TGTGCCAGCAGACTCCCTGGACTAGCGGGAAAGGGACCCTACAATGAGCAGTTCTTC
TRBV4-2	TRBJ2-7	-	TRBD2	CASSQASGRAVEQYF	TGTGCCAGCAGCCAAGCGAGCGGGAGGGCTGTCGAGCAGTACTTC
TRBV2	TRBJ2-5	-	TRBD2	CASSGLAGVVETQYF	TGTGCCAGCAGCGGACTAGCGGGAGTGGTAGAGACCCAGTACTTC
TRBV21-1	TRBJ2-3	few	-	CARRDTDTQYF	TGTGCCAGAAGGGATACGGATACGCAGTATTTT
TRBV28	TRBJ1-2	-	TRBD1	CASSFAGQGYYGYTF	TGTGCCAGCAGTTTTGCAGGACAGGGGTACTATGGCTACACCTTC
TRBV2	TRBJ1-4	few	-	CASSSLTNEKLFF	TGTGCCAGCAGCAGCCTAACTAATGAAAAACTGTTTTTT
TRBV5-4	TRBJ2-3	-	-	CASSLVRNPTDTQYF	TGTGCCAGCAGCTTGGTCCGAAACCCCACAGATACGCAGTATTTT
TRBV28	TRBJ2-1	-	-	CASSLWEIGSSYNEQFF	TGTGCCAGCAGTTTATGGGAGATAGGTAGCTCCTACAATGAGCAGTTCTTC
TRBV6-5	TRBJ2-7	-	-	CASRGQSSYEQYF	TGTGCCAGCAGAGGACAGTCGTCCTACGAGCAGTACTTC
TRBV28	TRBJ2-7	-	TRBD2	CASSSHGLAGEGEQYF	TGTGCCAGCAGTTCCCACGGACTAGCGGGAGAGGGCGAGCAGTACTTC
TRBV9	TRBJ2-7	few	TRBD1	CASSVGGQVPYEQYF	TGTGCCAGCAGCGTAGGTGGACAGGTCCCTTACGAGCAGTACTTC
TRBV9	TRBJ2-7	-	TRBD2	CASSVGLGGRNYEQYF	TGTGCCAGCAGCGTAGGTCTCGGCGGGAGGAACTACGAGCAGTACTTC
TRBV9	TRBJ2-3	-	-	CASSKTGMGTDTQYF	TGTGCCAGCAGCAAAACAGGGATGGGCACAGATACGCAGTATTTT
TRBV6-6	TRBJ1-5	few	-	CASSYPALEDNQPQHF	TGTGCCAGCAGTTACCCGGCCTTGGAAGACAATCAGCCCCAGCATTTT
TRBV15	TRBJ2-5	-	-	CATSSPWGTQYF	TGTGCCACCAGCAGCCCGTGGGGGACCCAGTACTTC